Presented here are 20 T cell receptor beta chains from one specimen sequenced in a study of control samples from healthy donors and cancer patients. Assay: immunoSEQ multiplex PCR; the TCRdb copy retains only in-frame clones and omits some. The table has almost 95,000 clones, about nine tenths seen once; the top ten hold 3.5% to 4.5%. What was sequenced was blood. These receptor sequences come from a woman aged 18-30 years in good health.

In its sample, this clone was seen many times. J is TRBJ1-4 and V is TRBV4-1, with D possibly being TRBD1 (5 bases). V shed 0 bases and J shed 0 bases, with 11 bases lying between them. Germline CDR1 and CDR2: MGHRA and YSYEKL. The CDR3 spans 17 residues. CDR3 coding DNA: TGCGCCAGCAGCCAAGAAGGGACGCCGGCAACTAATGAAAAACTGTTTTTT. The encoded protein is CASSQEGTPATNEKLFF.

The chain recombines TRBV12-5 with TRBJ2-3; D may be TRBD2 (7 bases). With 4 bases removed from V and 1 base from J, the gap between germline ends came to 9 bases. The CDR3 is 14 amino acids. The germline CDR1 and CDR2 sequences are LGHNT and FRNRAP. The CDR3 region has the DNA TGTGCTAGTGGTTCCGGGGGGCGCACAGATACGCAGTATTTT. Translation gives CASGSGGRTDTQYF.

V and J are TRBV7-2 and TRBJ2-5, with D unclear. Germline CDR1 is SGHTA and CDR2 is FQGNSA. The CDR3 sequence is 14 residues long. The V gene lost 3 bases and the J gene lost 1 base, with 9 bases spanning the gap. CDR3 protein: CASSLKGLQETQYF. CDR3 in DNA: TGTGCCAGCAGCTTGAAAGGGCTCCAAGAGACCCAGTACTTC.

This rearrangement joins TRBV5-5 to TRBJ1-4, with D unresolved. Germline CDR1 reads SGHKS; CDR2 reads YYEKEE (reference sequence). This CDR3 is built from 15 residues. V lost 5 bases to trimming and J lost 0 bases, with 11 bases between them. CDR3 amino acids: CASRRGRATNEKLFF. The DNA of the CDR3 is TGTGCCAGCAGAAGAGGCCGTGCAACTAATGAAAAACTGTTTTTT.

This rearrangement joins TRBV10-3 to TRBJ1-1, with TRBD1 identical over 7 bases. V dropped 6 bases and J dropped 6; count of bases not matched to a gene: 10. Looked up from germline, CDR1 is ENHRY and CDR2 is SYGVKD. The CDR3 consists of 14 residues. The CDR3 nucleotides are TGTGCCATCAGGAGACAGGGTACTTCCTCTGAAGCTTTCTTT. This sequence encodes CAIRRQGTSSEAFF.

The rearrangement links TRBV9 to TRBJ2-5; no clear D gene. Germline values: CDR1 SGDLS, CDR2 YYNGEE. Trimming took 0 bases from V and 5 from J, leaving 14 bases between them. This CDR3 is built from 15 residues. In DNA, the CDR3 is TGTGCCAGCAGCGTAGAGCCCGCGACCCGGGAGACCCAGTACTTC. Protein: CASSVEPATRETQYF.

The V and J genes are TRBV7-8 and TRBJ1-2; 8 bases line up with TRBD1. Germline V gives CDR1 SGHVS, CDR2 FQNEAQ. V dropped 6 bases and J dropped 6; count of bases not matched to a gene: 9. The CDR3 runs to 14 residues. The CDR3 nucleotides are TGTGCCAGCAGTAACAGGGACAGGATTAATGGCTACACCTTC. This encodes CASSNRDRINGYTF.

This clone was observed once. V is TRBV10-1 and J is TRBJ1-5; D gene ambiguous. V lost 1 base and J 5 bases, leaving 6 bases between the germline ends. The CDR3 extends over 13 amino acids. The V gene's germline CDR1 is WNHNN and CDR2 SYGVQD (reference sequence). The CDR3 loop is CASSEYSDQPQHF. The CDR3 bases are TGCGCCAGCAGTGAGTACAGCGATCAGCCCCAGCATTTT.

The CDR3 coding sequence is TGTGCCAGCAGTGAAGGAAGACTCAGGGGGCACGAGCAGTACTTC. This gives the protein CASSEGRLRGHEQYF. This sequence joins TRBV6-1 and TRBJ2-7; 8 nucleotides line up with TRBD1. This CDR3 region has 15 residues. The J segment lost 5 bases and the V segment lost 1 base, leaving 7 bases of the junction unmatched. Germline assignment: CDR1 MNHNS and CDR2 SASEGT.

This chain connects TRBV5-1 to TRBJ2-5, with D tentatively TRBD1 (7 bases). The ends were cut back, 3 bases at V and 5 bases at J, with 8 bases in the middle. The CDR3 covers 12 residues. Germline CDR1 SGHRS, CDR2 YFSETQ. CDR3 sequence (DNA): TGCGCCAGCAGCTCAGGGGGGGAGACCCAGTACTTC. Translated: CASSSGGETQYF.

The chain combines TRBV6-2 or TRBV6-3 with TRBJ2-7; TRBD2 aligns across 8 bases. The CDR3 sequence is 14 residues long. CDR1 is MNHEY, CDR2 SVGEGT, per germline. The V gene end was trimmed by 4 bases and the J gene end by 7 bases; junction bases not matched to a gene: 9. CDR3 amino acids: CASSWERGPKEQYF. The DNA of the CDR3 is TGTGCCAGCAGTTGGGAGCGGGGGCCGAAGGAGCAGTACTTC.

The chain is built from TRBV5-6 and TRBJ2-1; D is ambiguous. V lost 2 bases and J 5 bases, leaving 8 bases between the germline ends. Germline-derived CDR1 and CDR2 are SGHDT and YYEEEE. This CDR3 comprises 13 residues. CDR3 bases: TGTGCCAGCAGCTTTAGGCAGGACAATGAGCAGTTCTTC. Translation: CASSFRQDNEQFF.

The V and J genes are TRBV11-2 and TRBJ2-2; possibly TRBD1 for D (5 bases). The V gene lost 0 bases and the J gene lost 5 bases, with 13 bases spanning the gap. Germline CDR1 and CDR2: SGHAT and FQNNGV. The CDR3 runs to 16 residues. The CDR3 DNA reads TGTGCCAGCAGCTTAGATTACCAGGGCCGTACCGGGGAGCTGTTTTTT. Amino acid sequence: CASSLDYQGRTGELFF.

The V call is TRBV7-2, the J call TRBJ1-6; possible D gene TRBD1, 5 bases. The CDR3 has 14 residues. Trimming pared 4 bases from V and 4 bases from J, leaving 8 bases between. CDR1 SGHTA and CDR2 FQGNSA come from the germline V gene. The CDR3 nucleotides read TGTGCCAGCAGCTCACGACAGTATAATTCACCCCTCCACTTT. The encoded protein is CASSSRQYNSPLHF.

CDR3 loop: CAISGPGQGARGTEAFF. CDR3 nucleotide sequence: TGTGCCATCAGTGGTCCGGGACAGGGGGCTCGGGGGACTGAAGCTTTCTTT. V is TRBV10-3 and J is TRBJ1-1, with 12 positions matching TRBD1. The V gene's germline CDR1 is ENHRY and CDR2 SYGVKD. V gave up 4 bases and J gave up 5 bases; unmatched junction bases: 11. This CDR3 has 17 residues.

The V gene is TRBV10-1, the J gene TRBJ2-1; 8 bases are a match to TRBD2. Per the germline V gene, CDR1 is WNHNN and CDR2 is SYGVQD (reference sequence). V shed 3 bases and J 3 bases; nucleotides not matched to a gene: 13. CDR3 length: 18 amino acids. In DNA form, the CDR3 reads TGCGCCAGCAGTGACTCGAGAACAACGGGGGGGGTCTACAATGAGCAGTTCTTC. Residues: CASSDSRTTGGVYNEQFF.

The chain is built from TRBV2 and TRBJ1-3; D is ambiguous. This CDR3 region has 13 residues. V was shortened by 6 bases and J by 4 bases, with 10 bases between the two germline ends. Germline-derived CDR1 and CDR2 are SNHLY and FYNNEI. CDR3 sequence (DNA): TGTGCCAGCAGCGGGCTGGGAGGAAACACCATATATTTT. Translated, it gives CASSGLGGNTIYF.

The chain joins TRBV4-1 to TRBJ2-3, with a weak D call TRBD2 (5 bases). This CDR3 region has 17 residues. V lost 1 base, J lost 2 bases, and 16 bases lay in between. Germline loops: CDR1 MGHRA, CDR2 YSYEKL. In DNA, the CDR3 is TGCGCCAGCAGCCAAGTAGTTGAGGGTGCCTCCACAGATACGCAGTATTTT. It specifies CASSQVVEGASTDTQYF.

The V gene is TRBV3-1 (or the pseudogene TRBV3-2), the J gene TRBJ1-4; D not resolved. Trimming cost V 3 bases and J 13 bases, with 9 bases left between them. This CDR3 has 11 amino acids. Germline V gene lookup returns CDR1 LGHDT and CDR2 YNNKEL (reference sequence). CDR3 sequence reads: CASSHGLGLFF. CDR3 nucleotides: TGTGCCAGCAGCCACGGACTTGGACTGTTTTTT.

The genes are TRBV5-1 and TRBJ2-1; 12 positions agree with TRBD2. Trimming at V came to 0 bases and at J to 9 bases, leaving 13 bases not matched to a gene. CDR1 SGHRS and CDR2 YFSETQ come from the germline V gene. This CDR3 region has 18 residues. The CDR3: CASSLGTPGLAGQGEQFF. CDR3 in DNA: TGCGCCAGCAGCTTGGGGACCCCCGGACTAGCGGGGCAAGGTGAGCAGTTCTTC.